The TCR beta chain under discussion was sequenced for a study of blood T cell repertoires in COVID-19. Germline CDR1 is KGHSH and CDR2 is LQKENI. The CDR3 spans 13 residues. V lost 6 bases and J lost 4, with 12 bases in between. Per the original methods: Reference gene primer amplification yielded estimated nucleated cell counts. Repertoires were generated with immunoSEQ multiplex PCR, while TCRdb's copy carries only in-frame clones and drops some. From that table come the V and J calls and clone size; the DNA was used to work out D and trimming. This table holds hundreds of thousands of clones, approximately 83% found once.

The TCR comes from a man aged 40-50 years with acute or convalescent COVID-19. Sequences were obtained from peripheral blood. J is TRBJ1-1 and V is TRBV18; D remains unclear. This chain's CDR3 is CASSLGGSTEAFF. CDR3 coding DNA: TGTGCCAGCTCTCTCGGAGGGAGCACTGAAGCTTTCTTT. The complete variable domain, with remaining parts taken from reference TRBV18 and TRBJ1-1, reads NAGVMQNPRHLVRRRGQEARLRCSPMKGHSHVYWYRQLPEEGLKFMVYLQKENIIDESGMPKERFSAEFPKEGPSILRIQQVVRGDSAAYFCASSLGGSTEAFFGQGTRLTVV.